Listed below are T cell receptor beta chains from one sample, sequenced in a study of graft-versus-host responses after intestinal transplantation. Only in-frame clones appear in the TCRdb table, and some are missing; sequencing was by immunoSEQ multiplex PCR. The sample yields under 45,000 clones, more than 85% seen once. The material was PBMCs, obtained roughly 780 days after intestinal transplantation. These receptor sequences come from a human patient who received an intestinal transplant, so some T cells may come from the graft donor. Both conserved end residues are part of each CDR3. Fields, in order: V gene, D gene, J gene, clone size, CDR3 protein, CDR3 DNA. The D gene is left open where the match is weak. Expanded clones get a size class; other rows say once, few or many, or leave the size out.

v_call: TRBV19
d_call: NA
j_call: TRBJ1-1
clone_size: NA
cdr3_aa: CASTRANTEAFF
cdr3_nt: TGTGCCAGTACGAGGGCCAACACTGAAGCTTTCTTT

v_call: TRBV9
d_call: NA
j_call: TRBJ2-7
clone_size: NA
cdr3_aa: CASSVASNSDYEQYF
cdr3_nt: TGTGCCAGCAGCGTAGCGAGCAATTCGGACTACGAGCAGTACTTC

v_call: TRBV10-1
d_call: TRBD2
j_call: TRBJ2-1
clone_size: NA
cdr3_aa: CASSGPLLAGGINEQFF
cdr3_nt: TGCGCCAGCAGTGGGCCACTTCTAGCGGGGGGCATCAATGAGCAGTTCTTC

v_call: TRBV4-1
d_call: NA
j_call: TRBJ1-6
clone_size: NA
cdr3_aa: CASSQGTELKGWDNSPLHF
cdr3_nt: TGCGCCAGCAGCCAAGGGACAGAACTTAAAGGCTGGGATAATTCACCCCTCCACTTT

v_call: TRBV6-6
d_call: TRBD1
j_call: TRBJ1-5
clone_size: few
cdr3_aa: CASRGTGLLRQPQHF
cdr3_nt: TGTGCCAGCAGAGGGACAGGGCTGCTCCGTCAGCCCCAGCATTTT

v_call: TRBV6-5
d_call: NA
j_call: TRBJ2-3
clone_size: NA
cdr3_aa: CASRTPSTDTQYF
cdr3_nt: TGTGCCAGCAGAACCCCTAGCACAGATACGCAGTATTTT

v_call: TRBV28
d_call: NA
j_call: TRBJ1-6
clone_size: NA
cdr3_aa: CASRLPWTQYNSPLHF
cdr3_nt: TGTGCCAGCAGACTCCCCTGGACACAGTATAATTCACCCCTCCACTTT

v_call: TRBV7-3
d_call: NA
j_call: TRBJ1-5
clone_size: NA
cdr3_aa: CASSLGRGQPQHF
cdr3_nt: TGTGCCAGCAGCTTAGGTCGAGGTCAGCCCCAGCATTTT

v_call: TRBV7-9
d_call: NA
j_call: TRBJ1-2
clone_size: NA
cdr3_aa: CASSLALGTPDGYTF
cdr3_nt: TGTGCCAGCAGCTTAGCGCTCGGAACTCCCGATGGCTACACCTTC

v_call: TRBV18
d_call: NA
j_call: TRBJ1-2
clone_size: NA
cdr3_aa: CASSPGFSYGYTF
cdr3_nt: TGTGCCAGCTCACCCGGGTTCAGCTATGGCTACACCTTC

v_call: TRBV5-1
d_call: NA
j_call: TRBJ2-7
clone_size: NA
cdr3_aa: CASSLVGRGRVDEQYF
cdr3_nt: TGCGCCAGCAGCTTGGTTGGCAGGGGAAGGGTGGACGAGCAGTACTTC

v_call: TRBV9
d_call: TRBD1
j_call: TRBJ1-6
clone_size: NA
cdr3_aa: CASSEDRGYYNSPLHF
cdr3_nt: TGTGCCAGCAGCGAGGACAGGGGATACTATAATTCACCCCTCCACTTT

v_call: TRBV19
d_call: NA
j_call: TRBJ2-1
clone_size: NA
cdr3_aa: CASSPREAGYNEQFF
cdr3_nt: TGTGCCAGTAGTCCTCGTGAGGCGGGGTACAATGAGCAGTTCTTC

v_call: TRBV13
d_call: NA
j_call: TRBJ1-1
clone_size: NA
cdr3_aa: CASSLAGRVAFF
cdr3_nt: TGTGCCAGCAGCTTAGCCGGCAGGGTGGCTTTCTTT

v_call: TRBV5-1
d_call: TRBD2
j_call: TRBJ2-1
clone_size: NA
cdr3_aa: CASSLPGTSGSSYNEQFF
cdr3_nt: TGCGCCAGCAGCTTGCCCGGGACTAGCGGGAGCTCCTACAATGAGCAGTTCTTC

v_call: TRBV18
d_call: TRBD1
j_call: TRBJ2-6
clone_size: once
cdr3_aa: CASSTGTGRIRANVLTF
cdr3_nt: TGTGCCAGCTCAACCGGGACAGGTCGGATAAGGGCCAACGTCCTGACTTTC

v_call: TRBV11-2
d_call: TRBD2
j_call: TRBJ2-3
clone_size: NA
cdr3_aa: CASSQKLAGAIIDTQYF
cdr3_nt: TGTGCCAGCAGCCAAAAACTAGCGGGGGCCATAATAGATACGCAGTATTTT

v_call: TRBV27
d_call: TRBD2
j_call: TRBJ2-7
clone_size: NA
cdr3_aa: CATHLAGGGEQYF
cdr3_nt: TGTGCCACCCATTTAGCGGGAGGAGGCGAGCAGTACTTC

v_call: TRBV10-2
d_call: NA
j_call: TRBJ2-1
clone_size: NA
cdr3_aa: CASSGSSYNEQFF
cdr3_nt: TGCGCCAGCAGCGGGAGCTCCTACAATGAGCAGTTCTTC

v_call: TRBV30
d_call: NA
j_call: TRBJ1-1
clone_size: NA
cdr3_aa: CAWSLKEGLMNTEAFF
cdr3_nt: TGTGCCTGGAGTCTAAAGGAAGGGCTGATGAACACTGAAGCTTTCTTT

v_call: TRBV30
d_call: TRBD1
j_call: TRBJ1-2
clone_size: NA
cdr3_aa: CAWSPGTGNYGYTF
cdr3_nt: TGTGCCTGGAGCCCGGGGACAGGGAACTATGGCTACACCTTC

v_call: TRBV6-6
d_call: TRBD2
j_call: TRBJ2-7
clone_size: NA
cdr3_aa: CASRERGGYEQYF
cdr3_nt: TGTGCCAGCAGGGAGCGGGGCGGCTACGAGCAGTACTTC

v_call: TRBV5-1
d_call: NA
j_call: TRBJ1-2
clone_size: NA
cdr3_aa: CASRASRDGSYGYTF
cdr3_nt: TGCGCCAGCAGGGCTTCCCGGGACGGCTCCTATGGCTACACCTTC

v_call: TRBV7-2
d_call: TRBD1
j_call: TRBJ2-7
clone_size: NA
cdr3_aa: CASSLVVGTAVPYEQYF
cdr3_nt: TGTGCCAGCAGCTTAGTCGTGGGGACAGCGGTCCCCTACGAGCAGTACTTC

v_call: TRBV7-9
d_call: NA
j_call: TRBJ2-7
clone_size: NA
cdr3_aa: CASSLNYEQYF
cdr3_nt: TGTGCCAGCAGCTTGAACTACGAGCAGTACTTC

v_call: TRBV5-6
d_call: TRBD2
j_call: TRBJ2-2
clone_size: NA
cdr3_aa: CASSFPISTSGDTGELFF
cdr3_nt: TGTGCCAGCAGCTTTCCAATCTCGACTAGCGGTGACACCGGGGAGCTGTTTTTT

v_call: TRBV10-3
d_call: NA
j_call: TRBJ2-5
clone_size: NA
cdr3_aa: CAISVFSVQDETQYF
cdr3_nt: TGTGCCATCAGTGTATTTTCGGTACAGGACGAGACCCAGTACTTC